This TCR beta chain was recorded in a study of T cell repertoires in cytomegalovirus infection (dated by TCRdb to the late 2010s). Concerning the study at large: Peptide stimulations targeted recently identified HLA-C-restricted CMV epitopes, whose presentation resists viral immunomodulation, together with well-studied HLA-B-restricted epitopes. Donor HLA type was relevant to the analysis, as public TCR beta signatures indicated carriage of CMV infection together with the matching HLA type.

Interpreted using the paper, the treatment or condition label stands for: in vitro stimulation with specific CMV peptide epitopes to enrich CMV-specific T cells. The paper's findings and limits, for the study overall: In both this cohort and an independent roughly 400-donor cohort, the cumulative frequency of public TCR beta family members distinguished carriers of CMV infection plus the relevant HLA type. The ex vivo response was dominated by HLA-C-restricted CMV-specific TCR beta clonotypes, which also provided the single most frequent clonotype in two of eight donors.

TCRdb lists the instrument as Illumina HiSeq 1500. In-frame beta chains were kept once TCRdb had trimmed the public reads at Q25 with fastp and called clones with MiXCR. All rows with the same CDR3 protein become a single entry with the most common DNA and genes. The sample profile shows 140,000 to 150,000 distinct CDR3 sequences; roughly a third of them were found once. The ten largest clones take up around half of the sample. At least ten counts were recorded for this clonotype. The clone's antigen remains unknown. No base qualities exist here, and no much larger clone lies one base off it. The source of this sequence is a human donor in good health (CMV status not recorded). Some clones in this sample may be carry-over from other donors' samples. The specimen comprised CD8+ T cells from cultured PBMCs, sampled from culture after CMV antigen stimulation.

The DNA is as follows: TGTGCCAGCAGCTCCGACAGCAAAGAGACCCAGTACTTC. Translated, it gives CASSSDSKETQYF. The rearrangement combines TRBV7-9 with TRBJ2-5; the D gene is possibly TRBD1, with 5 bases matching. A distance of 9 bases separates the germline ends of V and J, which lose 4 bases and 3 bases respectively. Per the germline V gene (reference sequence), SEHNR is the CDR1 and FQNEAQ is the CDR2. From the cysteine up to the phenylalanine, the CDR3 has a length of 13 residues. The read is trimmed to its CDR3 DNA, 39 bases read in frame from base 1.